Shown below are 21 T cell receptor beta chains from a single sample sequenced in a study of vaccination and CD4 T cells after COVID-19. Sequence data for DNA of cultured CD4+ T cells were generated by the Oncomine TCR Beta short-read assay. TCRdb ran MiXCR on the PCR reads and lists one entry per CDR3 protein. The top ten clones hold about 29% of a sample with just under 20,000 distinct CDR3 sequences, about 40% of them seen once. Treatment indicated: roughly ten-day PBMC culture with coronavirus spike peptide pools or control peptides (ViraFEST assay). What these receptors recognize is not known. Here the sequenced sample was CD4+ T cells from blood, cultured in vitro, taken before SARS-CoV-2 vaccination. Receptor source: a human donor who received a COVID-19 vaccine.

This clonotype was detected only a few times. This rearrangement joins TRBV7-9 to TRBJ2-2; 9 bases map to TRBD1. Per germline, CDR1 SEHNR and CDR2 FQNEAQ (reference sequence). J lost 4 bases, V lost 5 bases, and 2 bases had no gene match. The CDR3 runs 14 residues. CDR3 DNA: TGTGCCAGCAGCCGGGACAGGGTCACCGGGGAGCTGTTTTTT. The encoded protein is CASSRDRVTGELFF.

The sample holds a few counts of this clonotype. The rearrangement joins TRBV5-1 to TRBJ1-5; D is perhaps TRBD1 (5 bases). The CDR3 length is 13 residues. In germline, CDR1 is SGHRS, CDR2 YFSETQ. With 0 bases removed from V and 5 bases from J, the gap between germline ends came to 6 bases. The CDR3 DNA sequence: TGCGCCAGCAGCTTGGGAGGGGATCAGCCCCAGCATTTT. Translated, it gives CASSLGGDQPQHF.

J is TRBJ2-1 and V is TRBV20-1; TRBD2 matches at 7 bases. After removal of 3 bases from V and 4 bases from J, the junction contained 6 bases not matched to a gene. The germline gives CDR1 DFQATT, CDR2 SNEGSKA (reference sequence). CDR3 length equals 14 residues. The CDR3 reads CSASSSGRYNEQFF. The CDR3 nucleotides are TGCAGTGCTAGTAGTAGCGGGCGTTACAATGAGCAGTTCTTC.

In its sample, this clonotype was seen once. The rearrangement uses TRBV29-1 and TRBJ2-3; D may correspond to TRBD1 or TRBD2 (5 bases each). Germline CDR1 SQVTM, CDR2 ANQGSEA. Trimming shortened V by 6 bases and J by 2 bases, and 15 bases separated the two germline ends. The CDR3 loop spans 14 amino acids. The DNA of the CDR3 is TGCAGCGTCGCTCCAGGGACCCCCACAGATACGCAGTATTTT. This codes for CSVAPGTPTDTQYF.

This clonotype was counted a few times. The chain combines TRBV7-3 with TRBJ2-7; 8 bases are shared with TRBD1. The CDR3 has 13 residues. The V segment lost 9 bases and the J segment 6 bases; nucleotides outside the gene matches: 10. CDR1 SGHTA and CDR2 FQGTGA come from the germline V gene. In nucleotides, the CDR3 is TGTGCCAGTAGCACAGACAGGGGCGCCGAGCAGTACTTC. The encoded protein is CASSTDRGAEQYF.

The chain joins TRBV6-1 to TRBJ1-3; TRBD1 aligns across 7 bases. The trim removed 9 bases at V and 1 base at J, leaving 6 bases unmatched. Per germline, CDR1 MNHNS and CDR2 SASEGT. The CDR3 spans 14 residues. The CDR3 bases are TGTGCCAGTGCCAGGGGGACTTCTGGAAACACCATATATTTT. Its protein product is CASARGTSGNTIYF.

This clonotype was counted between two and nine times. Here the CDR3 reads CASSPSLTVNTEAFF. The CDR3 DNA sequence: TGTGCCAGCAGCCCTTCATTGACAGTGAACACTGAAGCTTTCTTT. V is TRBV5-4 and J is TRBJ1-1, with D maybe TRBD1 (5 bases). V was clipped by 4 bases and J by 0 bases, with 13 bases between them. The CDR3 runs 15 residues. Germline V lookup: CDR1 SGHNT, CDR2 YYREEE (reference sequence).

The V gene is TRBV15, the J gene TRBJ1-3; D is uncertain. The CDR3 has 15 amino acids. The germline V gene has CDR1 LNHNV and CDR2 YYDKDF (reference sequence). V lost 9 bases to trimming and J lost 2 bases, with 17 bases between them. The CDR3 bases are TGTGCCACGTCCAGGCCGGGAGCTCCTGGAAACACCATATATTTT. Its translation is CATSRPGAPGNTIYF.

This clonotype was found a few times. This chain links TRBV19 with TRBJ1-2; maybe TRBD1 (6 bases). Trimming removed 3 bases at V and 3 bases at J, with 20 bases between. The CDR3 runs to 17 residues. From germline, CDR1 is LNHDA and CDR2 SQIVND (reference sequence). The CDR3, as DNA: TGTGCCAGTAGTATTAGTTTCTCGGCGGGGGCTGACTATGGCTACACCTTC. Protein: CASSISFSAGADYGYTF.

This clonotype was seen a few times. The V call is TRBV2, the J call TRBJ1-1, with 8 bases lining up with TRBD1. Germline values: CDR1 SNHLY, CDR2 FYNNEI. The ends lost 3 bases at V and 8 bases at J; junction bases unmatched: 11. The CDR3 spans 15 residues. CDR3 nucleotides: TGTGCCAGCAGTGATGGTAGGACAGGGTCAAGCGAAGCTTTCTTT. It translates to CASSDGRTGSSEAFF.

The chain couples TRBV6-1 to TRBJ1-2; no clear D gene. The CDR3 contains 12 residues. Per germline, CDR1 MNHNS and CDR2 SASEGT. The germline V and J ends were trimmed by 6 bases and 2 bases, with 7 bases remaining between them. This chain's CDR3 is CASRDGNYGYTF. The CDR3 DNA follows: TGTGCCAGCAGGGACGGCAACTATGGCTACACCTTC.

The J gene is TRBJ2-3, the V gene TRBV7-2, with D maybe TRBD1 (5 bases). Trimming shortened V by 0 bases and J by 2 bases, and 6 bases separated the two germline ends. Germline CDR1 is SGHTA and CDR2 is FQGNSA. The CDR3 spans 14 residues. This chain's CDR3 is CASSLAGATDTQYF. DNA for the CDR3: TGTGCCAGCAGCTTAGCAGGGGCCACAGATACGCAGTATTTT.

V gene TRBV9 combines with J gene TRBJ1-6; 8 bases map to TRBD1. The CDR3 extends over 18 amino acids. Germline V gives CDR1 SGDLS, CDR2 YYNGEE. Germline trimming cut 0 bases from V and 9 bases from J; bases unmatched to any gene: 14. This CDR3 reads CASSVGSGSGGPTSPLHF. CDR3 coding DNA: TGTGCCAGCAGCGTAGGGTCAGGGTCAGGGGGCCCTACTTCACCCCTCCACTTT.

J is TRBJ2-7 and V is TRBV2; 12 nucleotides agree with TRBD2. The CDR3 is 14 residues long. Germline CDR1 SNHLY, CDR2 FYNNEI. V lost 7 bases to trimming and J lost 5 bases; unmatched junction nucleotides: 6. CDR3 nucleotide sequence: TGTGCCAGCACCCGGACTAGCGGGGTCAACGAGCAGTACTTC. Protein sequence: CASTRTSGVNEQYF.

The rearrangement joins TRBV7-9 to TRBJ2-5; the match to TRBD1 covers 7 bases. The CDR3 covers 16 residues. J was trimmed by 5 bases and V by 5 bases; bases with no gene match: 14. Germline CDR1 SEHNR, CDR2 FQNEAQ (reference sequence). The DNA for the CDR3 is TGTGCCAGCAGCACCCGAAACAGGGGTTATTACGAGACCCAGTACTTC. Translated, it gives CASSTRNRGYYETQYF.

This chain joins TRBV6-2 or TRBV6-3 and TRBJ1-1; TRBD1 matches 8 bases. This CDR3 spans 15 amino acids. V dropped 5 bases and J dropped 1; count of bases not matched to a gene: 6. Germline values: CDR1 MNHEY, CDR2 SVGEGT. The CDR3 DNA reads TGTGCCAGCAGTACCCCCGGGACAGGGAACACTGAAGCTTTCTTT. It is translated as CASSTPGTGNTEAFF.

This clonotype was recorded a few times. This chain connects TRBV4-1 to TRBJ1-3; no clear D gene. V dropped 6 bases and J dropped 1 base, with 19 bases sitting between them. This CDR3 spans 17 amino acids. Germline V gene lookup returns CDR1 MGHRA and CDR2 YSYEKL. This CDR3 reads CASSIRQGFDSGNTIYF. The CDR3 DNA follows: TGCGCCAGCAGTATCCGTCAAGGGTTCGATTCTGGAAACACCATATATTTT.

This clonotype was seen only a few times. The chain employs TRBV10-3 and TRBJ2-3; a possible D gene is TRBD1 (6 bases). V lost 11 bases and J 1 base, leaving 16 bases between the germline ends. Per germline, CDR1 ENHRY and CDR2 SYGVKD. The CDR3 runs 14 residues. As DNA, the CDR3 is TGTGCCGCCAACTCCGGACAGCGCACAGATACGCAGTATTTT. It codes for CAANSGQRTDTQYF.

The V call is TRBV30, the J call TRBJ2-3, with 11 bases that match TRBD2. Germline V CDR1 and CDR2: GTSNPN, SVGIG (reference sequence). The CDR3 sequence is 15 residues long. J was trimmed by 4 bases and V by 3 bases; bases with no gene match: 6. The CDR3 DNA sequence: TGTGCCTGGAGGTGGGGGGGACTAGCGGCAGATACGCAGTATTTT. It yields the protein CAWRWGGLAADTQYF.

CDR3: CSAIPGTQETQYF. The CDR3 bases are TGCAGTGCGATACCGGGGACCCAAGAGACCCAGTACTTC. The V and J genes are TRBV20-1 and TRBJ2-5; D is possibly TRBD1 or TRBD2 (5 bases each). Germline CDR1 and CDR2: DFQATT and SNEGSKA (reference sequence). Trimming removed 6 bases at V and 1 base at J, with 12 bases between. CDR3 length equals 13 residues.

The chain couples TRBV20-1 to TRBJ1-4; the match to TRBD1 covers 8 bases. The germline V gene encodes CDR1 DFQATT and CDR2 SNEGSKA (reference sequence). V was clipped by 5 bases and J by 2 bases; unmatched bases: 4. This CDR3 is 14 amino acids long. CDR3 bases: TGCAGTGCTGCCCGGACAGGGACTAATGAAAAACTGTTTTTT. Protein sequence: CSAARTGTNEKLFF.